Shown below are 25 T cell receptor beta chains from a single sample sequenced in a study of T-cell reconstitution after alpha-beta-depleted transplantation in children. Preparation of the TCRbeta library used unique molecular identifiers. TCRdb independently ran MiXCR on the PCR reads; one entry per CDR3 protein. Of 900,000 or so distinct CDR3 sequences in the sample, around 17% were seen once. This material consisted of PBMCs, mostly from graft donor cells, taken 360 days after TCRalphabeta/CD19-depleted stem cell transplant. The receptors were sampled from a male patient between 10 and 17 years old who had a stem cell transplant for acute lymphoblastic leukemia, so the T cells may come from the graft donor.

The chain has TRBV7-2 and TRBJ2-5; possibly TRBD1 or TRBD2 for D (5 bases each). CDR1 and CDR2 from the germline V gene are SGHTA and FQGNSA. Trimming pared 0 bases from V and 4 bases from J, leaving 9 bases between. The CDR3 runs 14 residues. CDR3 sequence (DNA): TGTGCCAGCAGCTTAGCTTGGGGGAGAGAGACCCAGTACTTC. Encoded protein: CASSLAWGRETQYF.

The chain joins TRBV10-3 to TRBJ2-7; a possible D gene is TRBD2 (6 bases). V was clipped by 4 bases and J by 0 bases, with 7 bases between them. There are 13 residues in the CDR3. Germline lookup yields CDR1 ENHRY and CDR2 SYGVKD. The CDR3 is CAISVAVSYEQYF. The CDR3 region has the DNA TGTGCCATCAGTGTAGCGGTCTCCTACGAGCAGTACTTC.

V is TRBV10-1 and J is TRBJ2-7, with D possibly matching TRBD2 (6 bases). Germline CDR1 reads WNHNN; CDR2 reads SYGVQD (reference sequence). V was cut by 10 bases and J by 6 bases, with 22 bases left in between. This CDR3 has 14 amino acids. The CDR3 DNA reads TGCGCCAACCACCTACTAGCACGGAGGTCCGAGCAGTACTTC. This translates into CANHLLARRSEQYF.

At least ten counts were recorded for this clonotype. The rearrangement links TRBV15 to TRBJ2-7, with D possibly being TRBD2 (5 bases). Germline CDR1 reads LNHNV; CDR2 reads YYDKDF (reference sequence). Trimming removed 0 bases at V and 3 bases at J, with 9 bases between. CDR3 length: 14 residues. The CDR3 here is CATSRESGSYEQYF. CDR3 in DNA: TGTGCCACCAGCAGAGAGAGCGGAAGCTACGAGCAGTACTTC.

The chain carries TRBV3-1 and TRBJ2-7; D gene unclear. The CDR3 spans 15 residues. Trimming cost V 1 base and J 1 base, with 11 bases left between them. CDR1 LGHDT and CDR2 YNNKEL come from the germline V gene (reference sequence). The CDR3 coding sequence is TGTGCCAGCAGCCAAGGGGGAATTATGTCCTACGAGCAGTACTTC. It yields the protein CASSQGGIMSYEQYF.

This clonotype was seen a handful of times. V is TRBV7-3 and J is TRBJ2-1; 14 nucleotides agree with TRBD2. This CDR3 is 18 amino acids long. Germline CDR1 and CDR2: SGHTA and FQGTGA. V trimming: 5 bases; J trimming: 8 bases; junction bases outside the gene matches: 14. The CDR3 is CASSPIASGLAGVDEQFF. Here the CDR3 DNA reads TGTGCCAGCAGCCCAATAGCCTCGGGACTAGCGGGAGTAGATGAGCAGTTCTTC.

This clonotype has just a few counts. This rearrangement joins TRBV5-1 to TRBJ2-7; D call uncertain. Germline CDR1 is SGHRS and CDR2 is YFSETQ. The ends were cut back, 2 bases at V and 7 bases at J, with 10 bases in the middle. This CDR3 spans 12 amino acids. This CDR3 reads CASSLNLGEQYF. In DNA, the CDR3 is TGCGCCAGCAGCTTAAACCTCGGGGAGCAGTACTTC.

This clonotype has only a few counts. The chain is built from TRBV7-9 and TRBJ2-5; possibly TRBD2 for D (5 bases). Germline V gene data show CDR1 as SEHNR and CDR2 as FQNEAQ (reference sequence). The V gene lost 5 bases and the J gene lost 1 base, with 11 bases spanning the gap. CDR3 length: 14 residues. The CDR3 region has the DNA TGTGCCAGCAGCCGAATAGGAGGCCAAGAGACCCAGTACTTC. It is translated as CASSRIGGQETQYF.

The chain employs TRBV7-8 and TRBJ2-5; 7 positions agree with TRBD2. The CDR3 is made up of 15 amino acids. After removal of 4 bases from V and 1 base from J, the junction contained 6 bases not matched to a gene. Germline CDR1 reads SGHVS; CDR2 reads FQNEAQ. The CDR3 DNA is TGTGCCAGCAGCTCGAAGACTAGCCCCCAAGAGACCCAGTACTTC. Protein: CASSSKTSPQETQYF.

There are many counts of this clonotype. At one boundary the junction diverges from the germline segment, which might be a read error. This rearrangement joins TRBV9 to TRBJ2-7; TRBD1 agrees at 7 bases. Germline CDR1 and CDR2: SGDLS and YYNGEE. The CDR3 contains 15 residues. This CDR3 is CASSPRTGFGYEQYF. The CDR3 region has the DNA TGTGCCAGCAGCCCCCGGACAGGCTTCGGCTACGAACAGTACTTC. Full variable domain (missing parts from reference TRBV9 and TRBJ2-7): DSGVTQTPKHLITATGQRVTLRCSPRSGDLSVYWYQQSLDQGLQFLIQYYNGEERAKGNILERFSAQQFPDLHSELNLSSLELGDSALYFCASSPRTGFGYEQYFGPGTRLTVT.

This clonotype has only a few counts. The CDR3 nucleotides read TGCAGTGCTAGAGGCGACCCGCGTACAAACATTCAGTACTTC. It is translated as CSARGDPRTNIQYF. The rearrangement joins TRBV20-1 to TRBJ2-4; D is ambiguous. V gave up 1 base and J gave up 6 bases, with 13 bases separating them. Germline lookup yields CDR1 DFQATT and CDR2 SNEGSKA (reference sequence). The CDR3 is 14 amino acids.

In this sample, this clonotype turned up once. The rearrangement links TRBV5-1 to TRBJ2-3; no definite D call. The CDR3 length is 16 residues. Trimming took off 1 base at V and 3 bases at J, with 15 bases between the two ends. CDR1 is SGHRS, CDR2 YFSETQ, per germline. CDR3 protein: CASSLWKTIQTDTQYF. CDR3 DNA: TGCGCCAGCAGCTTGTGGAAAACTATCCAGACAGATACGCAGTATTTT.

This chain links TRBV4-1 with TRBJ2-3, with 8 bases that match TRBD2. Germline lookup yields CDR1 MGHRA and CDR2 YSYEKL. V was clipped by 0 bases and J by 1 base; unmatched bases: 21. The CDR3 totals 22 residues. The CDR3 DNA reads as TGCGCCAGCAGCCAAGAACCCCTTGGGAGCGGGAGCTACATAAAACGCACAGATACGCAGTATTTT. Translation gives CASSQEPLGSGSYIKRTDTQYF.

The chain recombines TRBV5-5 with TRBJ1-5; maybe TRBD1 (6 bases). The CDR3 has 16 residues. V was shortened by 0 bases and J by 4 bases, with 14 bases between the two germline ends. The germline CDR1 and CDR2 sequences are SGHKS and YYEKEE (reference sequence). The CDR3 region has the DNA TGTGCCAGCAGCTTGGTTTGGCAGGGGCGGAATCAGCCCCAGCATTTT. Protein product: CASSLVWQGRNQPQHF.

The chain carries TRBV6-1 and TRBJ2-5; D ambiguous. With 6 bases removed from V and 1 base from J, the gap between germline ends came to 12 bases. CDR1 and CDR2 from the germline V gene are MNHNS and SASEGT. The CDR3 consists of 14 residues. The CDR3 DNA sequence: TGTGCCAGCAGCCCCGGTCCGTTCCAAGAGACCCAGTACTTC. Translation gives CASSPGPFQETQYF.

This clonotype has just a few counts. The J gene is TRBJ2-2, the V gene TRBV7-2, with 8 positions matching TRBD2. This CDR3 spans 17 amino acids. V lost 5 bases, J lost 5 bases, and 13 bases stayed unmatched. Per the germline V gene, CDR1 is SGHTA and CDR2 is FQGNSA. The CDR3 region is CASSPELVAGRTGELFF. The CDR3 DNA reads TGTGCCAGCAGCCCTGAACTAGTAGCGGGAAGGACCGGGGAGCTGTTTTTT. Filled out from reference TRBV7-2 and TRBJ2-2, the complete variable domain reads GAGVSQSPSNKVTEKGKDVELRCDPISGHTALYWYRQSLGQGLEFLIYFQGNSAPDKSGLPSDRFSAERTGGSVSTLTIQRTQQEDSAVYLCASSPELVAGRTGELFFGEGSRLTVL.

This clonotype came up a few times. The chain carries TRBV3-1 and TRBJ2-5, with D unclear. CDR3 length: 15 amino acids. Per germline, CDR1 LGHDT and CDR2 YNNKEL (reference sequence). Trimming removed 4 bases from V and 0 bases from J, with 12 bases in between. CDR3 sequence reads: CASSPPAGNQETQYF. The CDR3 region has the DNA TGTGCCAGCAGCCCCCCGGCAGGAAACCAAGAGACCCAGTACTTC.

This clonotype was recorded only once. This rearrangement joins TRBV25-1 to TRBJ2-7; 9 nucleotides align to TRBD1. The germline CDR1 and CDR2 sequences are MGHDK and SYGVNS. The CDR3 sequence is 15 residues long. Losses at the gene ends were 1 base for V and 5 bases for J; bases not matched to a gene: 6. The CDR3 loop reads CASSEFGTGSHEQYF. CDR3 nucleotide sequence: TGTGCCAGCAGTGAATTTGGGACAGGGTCCCACGAGCAGTACTTC.

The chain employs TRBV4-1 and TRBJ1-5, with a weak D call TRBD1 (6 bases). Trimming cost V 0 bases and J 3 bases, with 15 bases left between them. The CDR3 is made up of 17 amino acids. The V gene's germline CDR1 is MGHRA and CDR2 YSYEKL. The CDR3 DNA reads TGCGCCAGCAGCCAAGAAGCGACAGGAGGTTACAATCAGCCCCAGCATTTT. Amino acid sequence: CASSQEATGGYNQPQHF.

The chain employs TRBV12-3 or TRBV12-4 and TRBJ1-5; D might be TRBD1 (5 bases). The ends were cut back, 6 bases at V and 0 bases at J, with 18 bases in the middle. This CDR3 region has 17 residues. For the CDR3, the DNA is TGTGCCAGCAGCCGAGGACCTGGGGGGTATAGCAATCAGCCCCAGCATTTT. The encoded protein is CASSRGPGGYSNQPQHF.

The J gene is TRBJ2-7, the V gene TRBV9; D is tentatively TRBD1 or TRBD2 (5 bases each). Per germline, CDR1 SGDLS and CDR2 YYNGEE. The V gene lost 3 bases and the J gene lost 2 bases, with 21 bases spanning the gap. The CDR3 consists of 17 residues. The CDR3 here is CASSEGPTGTKTYEQYF. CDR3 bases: TGTGCCAGCAGCGAGGGGCCAACCGGGACGAAGACCTACGAGCAGTACTTC.

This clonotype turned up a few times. The CDR3 nucleotides read TGTGCCAGCAGCTCTACAGGGTTGGGCGGGGAGCTGTTTTTT. Residues: CASSSTGLGGELFF. The chain combines TRBV7-7 with TRBJ2-2; D possibly corresponds to TRBD1 (6 bases). The V gene's germline CDR1 is SSHAT and CDR2 FNYEAQ (reference sequence). CDR3 length equals 14 residues. Trimming took off 4 bases at V and 7 bases at J, with 13 bases between the two ends.

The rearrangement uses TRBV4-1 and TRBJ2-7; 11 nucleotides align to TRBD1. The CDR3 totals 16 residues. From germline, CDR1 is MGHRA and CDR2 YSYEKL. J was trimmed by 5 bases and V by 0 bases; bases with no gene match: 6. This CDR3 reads CASSQDPGQGAHEQYF. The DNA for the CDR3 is TGCGCCAGCAGCCAAGATCCCGGACAGGGGGCCCACGAGCAGTACTTC.

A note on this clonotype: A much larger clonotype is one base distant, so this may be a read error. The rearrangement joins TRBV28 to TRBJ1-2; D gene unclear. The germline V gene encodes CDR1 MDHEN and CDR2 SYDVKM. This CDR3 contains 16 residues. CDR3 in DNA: TGTGCCAGCAGGGCAGCCCGGACCGCTCCACACTATGACTACACCTTC. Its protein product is CASRAARTAPHYDYTF.

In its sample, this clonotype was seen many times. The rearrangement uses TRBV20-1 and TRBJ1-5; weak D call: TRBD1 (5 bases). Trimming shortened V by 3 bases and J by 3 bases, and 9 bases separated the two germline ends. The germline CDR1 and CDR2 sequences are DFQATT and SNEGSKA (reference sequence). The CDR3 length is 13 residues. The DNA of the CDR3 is TGCAGTGCTAGTCTGGGGCCCAATCAGCCCCAGCATTTT. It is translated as CSASLGPNQPQHF.